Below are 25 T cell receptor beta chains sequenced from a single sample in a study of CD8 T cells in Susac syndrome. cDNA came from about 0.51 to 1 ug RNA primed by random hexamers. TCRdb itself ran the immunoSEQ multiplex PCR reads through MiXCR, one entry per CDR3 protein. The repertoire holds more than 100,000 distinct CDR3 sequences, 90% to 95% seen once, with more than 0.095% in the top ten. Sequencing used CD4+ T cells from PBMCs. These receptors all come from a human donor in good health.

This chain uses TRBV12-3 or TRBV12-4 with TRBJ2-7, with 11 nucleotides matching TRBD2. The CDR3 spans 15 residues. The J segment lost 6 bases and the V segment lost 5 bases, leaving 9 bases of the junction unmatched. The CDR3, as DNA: TGTGCCAGCAGTCCGACTAGCGGGAATCCCCGCGAGCAGTACTTC. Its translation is CASSPTSGNPREQYF.

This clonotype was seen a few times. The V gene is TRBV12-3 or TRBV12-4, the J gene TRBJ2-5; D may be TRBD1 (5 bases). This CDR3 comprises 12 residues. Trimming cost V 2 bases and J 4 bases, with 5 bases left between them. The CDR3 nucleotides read TGTGCCAGCAGTTTACAGGGAGAGACCCAGTACTTC. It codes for CASSLQGETQYF.

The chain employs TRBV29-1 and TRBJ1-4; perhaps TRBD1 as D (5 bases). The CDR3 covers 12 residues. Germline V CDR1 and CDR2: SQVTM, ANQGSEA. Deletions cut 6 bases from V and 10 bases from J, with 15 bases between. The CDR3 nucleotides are TGCAGCGTGGGGCACGGACGGGGAAAACTGTTTTTT. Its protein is CSVGHGRGKLFF.

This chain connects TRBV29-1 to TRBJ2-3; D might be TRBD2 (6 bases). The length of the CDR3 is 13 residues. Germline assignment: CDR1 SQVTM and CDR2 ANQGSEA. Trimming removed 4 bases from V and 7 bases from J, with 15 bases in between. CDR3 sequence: CSVGRERMNTQYF. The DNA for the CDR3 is TGCAGCGTTGGTCGGGAGAGGATGAATACGCAGTATTTT.

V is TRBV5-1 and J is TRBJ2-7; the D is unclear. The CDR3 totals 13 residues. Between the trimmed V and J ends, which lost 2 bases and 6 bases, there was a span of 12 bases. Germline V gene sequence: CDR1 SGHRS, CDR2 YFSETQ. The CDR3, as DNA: TGCGCCAGCAGCTTAGGACGGAACGGCGAGCAGTACTTC. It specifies CASSLGRNGEQYF.

CDR3 bases: TGTGCCAGCAGTTTATGGGTGGGGAACACTGAAGCTTTCTTT. Residues: CASSLWVGNTEAFF. The chain is built from TRBV27 and TRBJ1-1; D is unclear. The germline CDR1 and CDR2 sequences are MNHEY and SMNVEV (reference sequence). This CDR3 has 14 amino acids. The V gene lost 1 base and the J gene lost 1 base, with 7 bases spanning the gap.

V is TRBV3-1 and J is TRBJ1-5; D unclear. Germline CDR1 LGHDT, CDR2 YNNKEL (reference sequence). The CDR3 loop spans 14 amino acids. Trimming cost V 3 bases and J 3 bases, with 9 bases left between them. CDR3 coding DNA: TGTGCCAGCAGCCACAACTACGCCAATCAGCCCCAGCATTTT. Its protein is CASSHNYANQPQHF.

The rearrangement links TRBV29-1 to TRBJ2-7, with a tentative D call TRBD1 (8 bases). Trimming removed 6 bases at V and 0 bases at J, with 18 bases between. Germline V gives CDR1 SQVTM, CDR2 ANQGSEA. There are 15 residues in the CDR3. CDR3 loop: CSVGTGGGGSYEQYF. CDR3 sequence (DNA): TGCAGCGTAGGGACAGGTGGGGGGGGCTCCTACGAGCAGTACTTC.

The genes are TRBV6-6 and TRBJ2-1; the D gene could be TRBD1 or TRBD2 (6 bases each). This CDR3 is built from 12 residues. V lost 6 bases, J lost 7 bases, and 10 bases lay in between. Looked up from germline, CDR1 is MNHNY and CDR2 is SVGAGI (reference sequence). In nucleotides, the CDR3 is TGTGCCAGCAGGGTAGGGGGGAATGAGCAGTTCTTC. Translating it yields CASRVGGNEQFF.

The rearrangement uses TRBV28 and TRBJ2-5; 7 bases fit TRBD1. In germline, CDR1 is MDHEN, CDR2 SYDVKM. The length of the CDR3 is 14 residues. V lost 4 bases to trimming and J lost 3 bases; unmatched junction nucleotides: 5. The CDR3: CASSSGQSKETQYF. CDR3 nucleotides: TGTGCCAGCAGTTCGGGACAGAGTAAAGAGACCCAGTACTTC.

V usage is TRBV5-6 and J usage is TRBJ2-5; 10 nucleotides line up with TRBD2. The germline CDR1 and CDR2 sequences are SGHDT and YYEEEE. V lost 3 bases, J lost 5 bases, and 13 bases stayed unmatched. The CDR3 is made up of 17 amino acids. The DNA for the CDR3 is TGTGCCAGCAGCTCGCGCCCCCTAGCGGGAGCTACGGAGACCCAGTACTTC. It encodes CASSSRPLAGATETQYF.

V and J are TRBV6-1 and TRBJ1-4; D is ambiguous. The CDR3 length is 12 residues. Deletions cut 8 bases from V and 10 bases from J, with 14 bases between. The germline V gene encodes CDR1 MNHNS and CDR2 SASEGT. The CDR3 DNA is TGTGCCAGCTCCACCGGGCTTGGAAAACTGTTTTTT. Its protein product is CASSTGLGKLFF.

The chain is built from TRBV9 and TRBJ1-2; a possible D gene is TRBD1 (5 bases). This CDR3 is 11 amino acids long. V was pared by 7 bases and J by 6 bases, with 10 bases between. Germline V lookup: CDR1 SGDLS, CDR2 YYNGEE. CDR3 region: CASGREDGYTF. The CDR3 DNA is TGTGCCAGCGGCAGGGAGGATGGCTACACCTTC.

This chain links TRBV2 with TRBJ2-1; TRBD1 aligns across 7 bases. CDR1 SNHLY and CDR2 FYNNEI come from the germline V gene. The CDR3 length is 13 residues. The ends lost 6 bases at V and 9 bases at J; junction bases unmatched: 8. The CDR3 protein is CASSGDRLGEQFF. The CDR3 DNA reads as TGTGCCAGCAGCGGGGACAGATTAGGTGAGCAGTTCTTC. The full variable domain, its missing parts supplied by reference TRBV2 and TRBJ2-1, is EPEVTQTPSHQVTQMGQEVILRCVPISNHLYFYWYRQILGQKVEFLVSFYNNEISEKSEIFDDQFSVERPDGSNFTLKIRSTKLEDSAMYFCASSGDRLGEQFFGPGTRLTVL.

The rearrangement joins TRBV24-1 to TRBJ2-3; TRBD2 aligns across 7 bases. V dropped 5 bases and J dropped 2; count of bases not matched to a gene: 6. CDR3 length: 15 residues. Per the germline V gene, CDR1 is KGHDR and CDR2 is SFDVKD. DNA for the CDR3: TGTGCCACCAGTGGCGAGCGGGGACTCACAGATACGCAGTATTTT. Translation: CATSGERGLTDTQYF.

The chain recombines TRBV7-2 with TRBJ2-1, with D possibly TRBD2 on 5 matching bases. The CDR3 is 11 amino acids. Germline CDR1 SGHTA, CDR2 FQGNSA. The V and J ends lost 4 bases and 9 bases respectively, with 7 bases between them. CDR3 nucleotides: TGTGCCAGCAGCTCACTAGTTGAGCAGTTCTTC. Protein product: CASSSLVEQFF.

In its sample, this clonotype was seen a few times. DNA for the CDR3: TGCAGCGTCCTAGCGGGTGCCTCGTACTTC. Translated: CSVLAGASYF. The genes are TRBV29-1 and TRBJ2-5, with TRBD2 identical over 8 bases. Germline CDR1 is SQVTM and CDR2 is ANQGSEA. V shed 6 bases, J shed 13 bases, and the junction held 7 bases outside the gene matches. This CDR3 has 10 amino acids.

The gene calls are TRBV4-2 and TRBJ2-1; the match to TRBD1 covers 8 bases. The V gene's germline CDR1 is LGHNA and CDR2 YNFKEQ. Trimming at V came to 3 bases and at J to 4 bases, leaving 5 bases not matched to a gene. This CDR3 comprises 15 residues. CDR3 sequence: CASSHPGQGYNEQFF. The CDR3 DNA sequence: TGTGCCAGCAGCCACCCAGGACAGGGATACAATGAGCAGTTCTTC.

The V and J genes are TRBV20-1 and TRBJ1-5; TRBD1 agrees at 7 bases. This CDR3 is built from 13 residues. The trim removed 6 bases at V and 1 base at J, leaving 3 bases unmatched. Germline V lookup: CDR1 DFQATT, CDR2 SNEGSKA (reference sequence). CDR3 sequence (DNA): TGCAGTGCCTCGACAGGGAGCAATCAGCCCCAGCATTTT. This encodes CSASTGSNQPQHF.

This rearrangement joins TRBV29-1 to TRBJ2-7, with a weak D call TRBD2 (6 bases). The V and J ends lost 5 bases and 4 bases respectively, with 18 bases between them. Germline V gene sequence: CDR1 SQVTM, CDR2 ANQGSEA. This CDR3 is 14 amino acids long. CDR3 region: CSVRSSGSRYEQYF. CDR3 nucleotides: TGCAGCGTTCGGTCTTCCGGGAGCAGGTACGAGCAGTACTTC.

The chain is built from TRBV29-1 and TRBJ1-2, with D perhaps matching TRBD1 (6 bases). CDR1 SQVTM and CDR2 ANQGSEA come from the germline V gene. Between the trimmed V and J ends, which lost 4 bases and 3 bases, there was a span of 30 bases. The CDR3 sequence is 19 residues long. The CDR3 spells CSVGGGGPGGSRPYYGYTF. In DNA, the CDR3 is TGCAGCGTTGGAGGGGGGGGGCCAGGCGGCTCTAGACCCTACTATGGCTACACCTTC.

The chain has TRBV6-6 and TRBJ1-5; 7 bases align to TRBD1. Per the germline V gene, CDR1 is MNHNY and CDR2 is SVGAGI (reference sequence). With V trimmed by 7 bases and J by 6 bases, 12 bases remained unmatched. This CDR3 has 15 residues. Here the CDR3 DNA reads TGTGCCAGCACCCCAGGAGGGGGCCGCGGTCAGCCCCAGCATTTT. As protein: CASTPGGGRGQPQHF.

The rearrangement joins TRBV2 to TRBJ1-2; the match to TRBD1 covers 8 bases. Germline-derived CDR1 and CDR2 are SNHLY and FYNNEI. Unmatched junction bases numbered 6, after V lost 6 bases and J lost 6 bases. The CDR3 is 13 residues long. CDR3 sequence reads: CASRGQGKNGYTF. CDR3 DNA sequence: TGTGCCAGCAGAGGACAGGGAAAGAATGGCTACACCTTC.

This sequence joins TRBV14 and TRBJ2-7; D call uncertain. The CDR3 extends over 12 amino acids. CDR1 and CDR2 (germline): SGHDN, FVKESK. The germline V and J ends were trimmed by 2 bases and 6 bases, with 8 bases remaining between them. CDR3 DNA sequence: TGTGCCAGCAGCCAATCGGTGGGCGAGCAGTACTTC. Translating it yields CASSQSVGEQYF. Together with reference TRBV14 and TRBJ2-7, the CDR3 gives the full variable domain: EAGVTQFPSHSVIEKGQTVTLRCDPISGHDNLYWYRRVMGKEIKFLLHFVKESKQDESGMPNNRFLAERTGGTYSTLKVQPAELEDSGVYFCASSQSVGEQYFGPGTRLTVT.

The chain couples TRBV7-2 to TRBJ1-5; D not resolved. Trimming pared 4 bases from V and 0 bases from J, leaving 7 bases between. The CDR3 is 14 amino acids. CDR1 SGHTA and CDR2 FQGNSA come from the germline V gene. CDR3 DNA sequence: TGTGCCAGCAGCTCTTTGGGTAGCAATCAGCCCCAGCATTTT. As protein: CASSSLGSNQPQHF.